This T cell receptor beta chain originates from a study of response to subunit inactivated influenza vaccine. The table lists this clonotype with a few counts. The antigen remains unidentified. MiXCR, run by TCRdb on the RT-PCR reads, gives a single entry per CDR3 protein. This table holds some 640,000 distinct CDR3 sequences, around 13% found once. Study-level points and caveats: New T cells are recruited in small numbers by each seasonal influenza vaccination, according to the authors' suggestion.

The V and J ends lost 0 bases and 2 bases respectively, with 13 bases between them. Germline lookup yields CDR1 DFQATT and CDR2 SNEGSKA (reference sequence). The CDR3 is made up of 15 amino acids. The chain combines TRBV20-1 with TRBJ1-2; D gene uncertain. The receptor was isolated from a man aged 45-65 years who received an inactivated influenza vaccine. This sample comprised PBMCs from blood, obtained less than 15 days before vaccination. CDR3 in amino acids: CSARDHVKPNYGYTF. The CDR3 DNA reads TGCAGTGCTAGAGATCACGTTAAGCCAAACTATGGCTACACCTTC.